This T cell receptor (beta chain) was obtained from a study of OX40 agonist ivuxolimab in advanced cancers. Overall study results and limits: Dose levels from 0.1 to 3.0 mg/kg saw CD4+ and CD8+ blood T cells expand clonally by week 6. On average, CD8+ T cells showed a greater number of expanded clones than CD4+.

Of note for this clone: Its antigen is as yet unknown.

Germline trimming cut 5 bases from V and 0 bases from J; bases unmatched to any gene: 7. The germline V gene has CDR1 MNHEY and CDR2 SMNVEV (reference sequence). This CDR3 is built from 19 residues. The table came from immunoSEQ multiplex PCR; TCRdb's copy has only in-frame clones and leaves some out. The table includes approximately 82,000 clones, 92% detected once. Blood got drawn at baseline, again on cycle 4 day 1, and then on cycle 7 day 1. The clonotype comes from an adult with an advanced solid tumor such as melanoma, head and neck, liver or kidney cancer. The chain has TRBV27 and TRBJ2-2; 15 bases agree with TRBD2. The sequences come from CD4+ or CD8+ T cells sorted from blood, collected in a trial of the OX40 agonist ivuxolimab. Here the CDR3 DNA reads TGTGCCAGCAGTCCCCCGGGACTAGCGGGGGGTCCGAACACCGGGGAGCTGTTTTTT. Its translation: CASSPPGLAGGPNTGELFF.